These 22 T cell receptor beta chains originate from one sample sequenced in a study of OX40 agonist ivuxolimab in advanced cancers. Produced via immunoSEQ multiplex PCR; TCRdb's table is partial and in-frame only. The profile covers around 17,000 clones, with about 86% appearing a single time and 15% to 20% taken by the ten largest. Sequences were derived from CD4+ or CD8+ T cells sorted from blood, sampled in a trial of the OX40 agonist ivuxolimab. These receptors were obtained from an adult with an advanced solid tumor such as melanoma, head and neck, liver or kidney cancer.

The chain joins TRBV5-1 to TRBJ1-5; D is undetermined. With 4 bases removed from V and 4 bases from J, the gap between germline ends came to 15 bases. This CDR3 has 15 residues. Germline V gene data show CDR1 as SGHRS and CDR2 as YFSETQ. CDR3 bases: TGCGCCAGCAGCGTGGACGGGAGAGGTAATCAGCCCCAGCATTTT. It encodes CASSVDGRGNQPQHF.

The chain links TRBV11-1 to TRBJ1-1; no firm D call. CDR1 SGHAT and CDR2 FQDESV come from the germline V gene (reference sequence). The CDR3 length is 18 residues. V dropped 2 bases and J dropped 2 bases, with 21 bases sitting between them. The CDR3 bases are TGTGCCAGCAGCTTATTCGGTATTCTCCCCCGGGGTAACACTGAAGCTTTCTTT. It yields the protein CASSLFGILPRGNTEAFF.

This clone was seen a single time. CDR3 sequence reads: CASSYAKTQRVDEQFF. Here the CDR3 DNA reads TGTGCCAGCAGTTACGCGAAGACCCAAAGAGTGGATGAGCAGTTCTTC. V gene TRBV6-5 combines with J gene TRBJ2-1; D is unclear. V was trimmed by 2 bases and J by 8 bases, leaving 19 bases between them. From germline, CDR1 is MNHEY and CDR2 SVGAGI. The CDR3 consists of 16 residues.

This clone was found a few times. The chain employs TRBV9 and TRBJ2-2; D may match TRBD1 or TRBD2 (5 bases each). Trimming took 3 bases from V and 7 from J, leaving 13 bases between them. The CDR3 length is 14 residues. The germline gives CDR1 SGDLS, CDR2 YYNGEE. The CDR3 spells CASSAPEGNGELFF. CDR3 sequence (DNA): TGTGCCAGCAGCGCCCCAGAGGGGAACGGGGAGCTGTTTTTT.

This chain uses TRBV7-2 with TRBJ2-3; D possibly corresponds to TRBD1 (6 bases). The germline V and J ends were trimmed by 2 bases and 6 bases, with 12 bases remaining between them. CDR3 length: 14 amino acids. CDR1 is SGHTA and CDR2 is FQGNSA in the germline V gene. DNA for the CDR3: TGTGCCAGCAGCTTAAATGGGGGCGTGGATACGCAGTATTTT. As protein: CASSLNGGVDTQYF.

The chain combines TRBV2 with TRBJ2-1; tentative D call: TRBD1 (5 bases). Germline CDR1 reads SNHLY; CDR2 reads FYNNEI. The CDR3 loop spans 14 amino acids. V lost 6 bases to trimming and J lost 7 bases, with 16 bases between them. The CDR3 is CASSGGQISNEQFF. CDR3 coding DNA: TGTGCCAGCAGCGGTGGACAAATTAGTAATGAGCAGTTCTTC.

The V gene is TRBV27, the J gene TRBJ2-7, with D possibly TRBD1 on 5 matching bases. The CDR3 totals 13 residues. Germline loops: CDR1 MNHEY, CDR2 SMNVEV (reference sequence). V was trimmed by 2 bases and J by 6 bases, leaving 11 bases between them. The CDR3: CASSLNQGVEQYF. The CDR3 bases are TGTGCCAGCAGTTTAAATCAAGGGGTCGAGCAGTACTTC.

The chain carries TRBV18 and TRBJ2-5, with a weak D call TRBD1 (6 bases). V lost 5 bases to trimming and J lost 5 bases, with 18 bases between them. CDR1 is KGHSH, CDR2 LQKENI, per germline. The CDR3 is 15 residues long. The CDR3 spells CASSSTGAGGETQYF. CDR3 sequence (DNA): TGTGCCAGCTCATCGACAGGAGCTGGGGGTGAGACCCAGTACTTC.

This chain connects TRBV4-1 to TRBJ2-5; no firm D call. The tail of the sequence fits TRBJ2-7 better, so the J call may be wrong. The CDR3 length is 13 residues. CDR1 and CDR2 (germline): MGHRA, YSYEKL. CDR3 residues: CASSLILSYEQYF. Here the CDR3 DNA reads TGCGCCAGCAGCTTGATTTTGAGCTACGAGCAGTACTTC.

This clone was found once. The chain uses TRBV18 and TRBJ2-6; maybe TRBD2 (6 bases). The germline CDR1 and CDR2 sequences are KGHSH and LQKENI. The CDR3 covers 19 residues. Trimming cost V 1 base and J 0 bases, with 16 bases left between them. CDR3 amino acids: CASSPQGLLGVSGANVLTF. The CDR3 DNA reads TGTGCCAGCTCACCACAGGGACTCCTTGGGGTCTCTGGGGCCAACGTCCTGACTTTC.

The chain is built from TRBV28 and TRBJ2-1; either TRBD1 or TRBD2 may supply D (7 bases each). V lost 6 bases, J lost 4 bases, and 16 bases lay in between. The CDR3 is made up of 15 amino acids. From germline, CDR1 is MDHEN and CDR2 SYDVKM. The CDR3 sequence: CASSPGGGLYNEQFF. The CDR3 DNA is TGTGCCAGCAGCCCAGGGGGGGGGCTATACAATGAGCAGTTCTTC. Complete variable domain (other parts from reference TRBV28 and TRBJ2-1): DVKVTQSSRYLVKRTGEKVFLECVQDMDHENMFWYRQDPGLGLRLIYFSYDVKMKEKGDIPEGYSVSREKKERFSLILESASTNQTSMYLCASSPGGGLYNEQFFGPGTRLTVL.

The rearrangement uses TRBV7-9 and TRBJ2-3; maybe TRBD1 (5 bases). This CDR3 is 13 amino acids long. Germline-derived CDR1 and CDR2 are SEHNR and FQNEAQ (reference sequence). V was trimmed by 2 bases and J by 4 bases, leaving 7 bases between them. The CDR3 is CASSLRQPDTQYF. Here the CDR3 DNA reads TGTGCCAGCAGCTTAAGACAGCCAGATACGCAGTATTTT.

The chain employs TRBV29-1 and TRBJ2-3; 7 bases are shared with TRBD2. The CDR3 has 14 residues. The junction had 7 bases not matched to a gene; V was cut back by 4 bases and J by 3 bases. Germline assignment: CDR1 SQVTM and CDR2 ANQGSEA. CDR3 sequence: CSVVGGRRTDTQYF. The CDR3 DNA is TGCAGCGTTGTGGGGGGGAGGCGGACAGATACGCAGTATTTT.

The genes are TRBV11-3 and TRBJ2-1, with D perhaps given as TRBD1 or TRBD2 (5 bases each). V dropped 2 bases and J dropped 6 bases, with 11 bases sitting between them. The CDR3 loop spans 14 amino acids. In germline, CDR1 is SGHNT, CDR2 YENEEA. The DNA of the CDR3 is TGTGCCAGCAGCTTAACTAGACAGAGCAATGAGCAGTTCTTC. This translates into CASSLTRQSNEQFF. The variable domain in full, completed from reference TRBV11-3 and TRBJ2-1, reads EAGVVQSPRYKIIEKKQPVAFWCNPISGHNTLYWYLQNLGQGPELLIRYENEEAVDDSQLPKDRFSAERLKGVDSTLKIQPAELGDSAVYLCASSLTRQSNEQFFGPGTRLTVL.

The CDR3 region is CASSQERGITGELFF. The CDR3 nucleotides read TGCGCCAGCAGCCAAGAACGGGGTATCACCGGGGAGCTGTTTTTT. The chain carries TRBV4-1 and TRBJ2-2, with a weak D call TRBD2 (5 bases). The germline gives CDR1 MGHRA, CDR2 YSYEKL. The CDR3 length is 15 residues. Trimming took off 0 bases at V and 4 bases at J, with 9 bases between the two ends.

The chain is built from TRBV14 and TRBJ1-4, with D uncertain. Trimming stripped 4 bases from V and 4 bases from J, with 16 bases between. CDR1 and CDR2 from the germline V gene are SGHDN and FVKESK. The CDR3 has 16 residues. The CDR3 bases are TGTGCCAGCAGCCGCCACTCACAGTTTCATAATGAAAAACTGTTTTTT. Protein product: CASSRHSQFHNEKLFF.

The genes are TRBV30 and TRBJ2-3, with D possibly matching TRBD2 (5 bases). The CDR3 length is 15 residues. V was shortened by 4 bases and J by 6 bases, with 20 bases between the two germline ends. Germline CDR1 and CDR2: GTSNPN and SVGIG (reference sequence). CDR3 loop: CAWIPRAYVGDTQYF. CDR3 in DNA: TGTGCCTGGATTCCGAGGGCCTACGTGGGGGATACGCAGTATTTT.

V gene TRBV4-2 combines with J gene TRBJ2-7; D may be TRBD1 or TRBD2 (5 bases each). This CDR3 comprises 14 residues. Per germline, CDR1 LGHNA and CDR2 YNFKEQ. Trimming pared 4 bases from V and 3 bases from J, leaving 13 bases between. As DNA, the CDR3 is TGTGCCAGCAGCCCGGGGCGGTCGGACTACGAGCAGTACTTC. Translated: CASSPGRSDYEQYF.

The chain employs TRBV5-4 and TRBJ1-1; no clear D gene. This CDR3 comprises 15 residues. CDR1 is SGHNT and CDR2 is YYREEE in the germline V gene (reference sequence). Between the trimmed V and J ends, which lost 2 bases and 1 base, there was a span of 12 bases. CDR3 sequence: CASSFGPDRNTEAFF. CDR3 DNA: TGTGCCAGCAGCTTTGGCCCTGATCGGAACACTGAAGCTTTCTTT.

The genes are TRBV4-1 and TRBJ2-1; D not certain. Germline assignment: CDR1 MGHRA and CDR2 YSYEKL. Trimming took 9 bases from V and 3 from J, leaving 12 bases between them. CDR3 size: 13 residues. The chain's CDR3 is CARASGVYNEQFF. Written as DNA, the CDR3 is TGCGCCAGAGCTTCCGGAGTCTACAATGAGCAGTTCTTC.

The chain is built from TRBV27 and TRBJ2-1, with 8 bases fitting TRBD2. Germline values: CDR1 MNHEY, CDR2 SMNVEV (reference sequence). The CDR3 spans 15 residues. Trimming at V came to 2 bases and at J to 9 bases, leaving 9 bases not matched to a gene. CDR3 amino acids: CASSLDQGSGIEQFF. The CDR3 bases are TGTGCCAGCAGTTTAGACCAGGGTAGCGGGATTGAGCAGTTCTTC.

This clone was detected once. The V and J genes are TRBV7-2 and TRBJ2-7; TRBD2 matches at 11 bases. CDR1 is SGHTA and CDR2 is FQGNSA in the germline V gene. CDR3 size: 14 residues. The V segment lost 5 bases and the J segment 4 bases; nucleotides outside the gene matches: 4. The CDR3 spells CASSLTSGSYEQYF. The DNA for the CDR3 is TGTGCCAGCAGCCTCACTAGCGGGAGTTACGAGCAGTACTTC.